The 8 T cell receptor beta chains reported below all come from one sample, sequenced in a study of CD8 T cells in ankylosing spondylitis. Overall study findings and caveats: Among TCR beta sequences, a motif of several highly homologous variants appeared characteristic of ankylosing spondylitis blood.

TCRdb passed the 5' RACE reads through MiXCR, listing each CDR3 protein once. Of around 480,000 distinct CDR3 sequences detected, roughly 18% appear once; the ten largest clones hold over 0.9%. The antigens for these receptors are not known. Sequencing was performed on blood, either unsorted or a sorted T cell fraction (not recorded which). The receptors originated from a male donor with ankylosing spondylitis.

The rearrangement uses TRBV20-1 and TRBJ2-2; 12 nucleotides align to TRBD2. There are 16 residues in the CDR3. The germline gives CDR1 DFQATT, CDR2 SNEGSKA (reference sequence). The V and J ends lost 5 bases and 3 bases, in that order; junction bases with no gene match: 7. CDR3 amino acids: CSAPLAGGPDTGELFF. Here the CDR3 DNA reads TGCAGTGCTCCGCTAGCGGGGGGGCCAGACACCGGGGAGCTGTTTTTT.

V gene TRBV6-2 or TRBV6-3 combines with J gene TRBJ1-1; D not certain. CDR3 length equals 15 residues. Looked up from germline, CDR1 is MNHEY and CDR2 is SVGEGT. The germline V and J ends were trimmed by 7 bases and 1 base, with 16 bases remaining between them. The CDR3 nucleotides are TGTGCCAGCAATCCCCTACTCCGGGCGAACACTGAAGCTTTCTTT. It specifies CASNPLLRANTEAFF.

This clonotype was counted a few times. This chain links TRBV10-3 with TRBJ2-1, with 7 bases that match TRBD2. The CDR3 has 15 amino acids. Germline trimming cut 6 bases from V and 8 bases from J; bases unmatched to any gene: 13. Germline V gene data show CDR1 as ENHRY and CDR2 as SYGVKD. CDR3 in amino acids: CAIRATGTTIDEQFF. In nucleotides, the CDR3 is TGTGCCATCAGGGCAACCGGGACTACAATCGATGAGCAGTTCTTC.

This clonotype has a handful of counts. The chain combines TRBV7-2 with TRBJ2-7; TRBD1 aligns across 9 bases. CDR1 and CDR2 from the germline V gene are SGHTA and FQGNSA. The CDR3 extends over 14 amino acids. V was clipped by 4 bases and J by 4 bases; unmatched bases: 5. The CDR3 loop reads CASSWGQGQYEQYF. The DNA for the CDR3 is TGTGCCAGCAGCTGGGGACAGGGACAATACGAGCAGTACTTC.

The chain uses TRBV6-1 and TRBJ2-1; D is possibly TRBD1 or TRBD2 (5 bases each). Trimming cost V 6 bases and J 9 bases, with 15 bases left between them. CDR3 length: 13 residues. Germline V gene sequence: CDR1 MNHNS, CDR2 SASEGT. CDR3 in amino acids: CASRVSLGREQFF. The CDR3 DNA follows: TGTGCCAGCAGAGTAAGTTTGGGACGTGAGCAGTTCTTC.

This clonotype was detected many times. J is TRBJ1-1 and V is TRBV20-1, with unresolved D. V lost 0 bases and J lost 5, with 13 bases in between. CDR1 DFQATT and CDR2 SNEGSKA come from the germline V gene (reference sequence). The length of the CDR3 is 14 residues. The CDR3 DNA follows: TGCAGTGCTAGAGATATGACCGAGGGAACTGAAGCTTTCTTT. It yields the protein CSARDMTEGTEAFF.

The chain has TRBV11-1 and TRBJ1-6, with D possibly matching TRBD1 (6 bases). The ends were cut back, 0 bases at V and 2 bases at J, with 14 bases in the middle. Germline-derived CDR1 and CDR2 are SGHAT and FQDESV (reference sequence). The CDR3 is made up of 18 amino acids. The CDR3 reads CASSLAAVGAAYNSPLHF. The CDR3 DNA follows: TGTGCCAGCAGCTTAGCCGCGGTGGGGGCTGCCTATAATTCACCCCTCCACTTT. Full variable domain (missing parts from reference TRBV11-1 and TRBJ1-6): EAEVAQSPRYKITEKSQAVAFWCDPISGHATLYWYRQILGQGPELLVQFQDESVVDDSQLPKDRFSAERLKGVDSTLKIQPAELGDSAMYLCASSLAAVGAAYNSPLHFGNGTRLTVT.

V and J are TRBV5-1 and TRBJ2-7; 8 bases align to TRBD2. The length of the CDR3 is 13 residues. From germline, CDR1 is SGHRS and CDR2 YFSETQ. With 5 bases clipped from V and 2 bases from J, the junction kept 3 bases outside the gene matches. This CDR3 is CASRAAGAYEQYF. CDR3 nucleotides: TGCGCCAGCAGGGCAGCGGGAGCCTACGAGCAGTACTTC.